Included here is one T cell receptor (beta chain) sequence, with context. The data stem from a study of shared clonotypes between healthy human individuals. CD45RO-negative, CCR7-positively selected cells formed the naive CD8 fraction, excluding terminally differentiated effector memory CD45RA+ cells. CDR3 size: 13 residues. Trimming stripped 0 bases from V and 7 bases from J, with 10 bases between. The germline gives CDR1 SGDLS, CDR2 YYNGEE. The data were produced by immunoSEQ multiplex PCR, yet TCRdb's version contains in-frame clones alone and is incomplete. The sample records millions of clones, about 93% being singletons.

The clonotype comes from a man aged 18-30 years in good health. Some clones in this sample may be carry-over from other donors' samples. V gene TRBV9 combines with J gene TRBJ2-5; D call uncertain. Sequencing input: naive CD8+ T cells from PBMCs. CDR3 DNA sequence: TGTGCCAGCAGCGTAGGTGGAACCGGGACCCAGTACTTC. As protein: CASSVGGTGTQYF.